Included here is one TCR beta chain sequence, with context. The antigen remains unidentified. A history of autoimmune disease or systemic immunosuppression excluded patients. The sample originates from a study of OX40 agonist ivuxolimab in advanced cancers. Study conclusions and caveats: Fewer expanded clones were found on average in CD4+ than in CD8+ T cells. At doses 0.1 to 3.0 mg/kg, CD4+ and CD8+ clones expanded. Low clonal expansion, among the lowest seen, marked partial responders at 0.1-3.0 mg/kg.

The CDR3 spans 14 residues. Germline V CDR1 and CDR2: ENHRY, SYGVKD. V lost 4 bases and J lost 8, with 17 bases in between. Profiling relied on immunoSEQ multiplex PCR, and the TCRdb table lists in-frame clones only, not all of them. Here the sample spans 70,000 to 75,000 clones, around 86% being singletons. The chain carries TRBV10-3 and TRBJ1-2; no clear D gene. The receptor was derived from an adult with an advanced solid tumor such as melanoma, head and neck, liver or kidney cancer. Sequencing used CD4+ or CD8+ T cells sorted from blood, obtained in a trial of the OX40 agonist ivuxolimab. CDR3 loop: CAISGKATRRGYTF. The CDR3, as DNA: TGTGCCATCAGTGGCAAGGCAACGCGAAGGGGCTACACCTTC.